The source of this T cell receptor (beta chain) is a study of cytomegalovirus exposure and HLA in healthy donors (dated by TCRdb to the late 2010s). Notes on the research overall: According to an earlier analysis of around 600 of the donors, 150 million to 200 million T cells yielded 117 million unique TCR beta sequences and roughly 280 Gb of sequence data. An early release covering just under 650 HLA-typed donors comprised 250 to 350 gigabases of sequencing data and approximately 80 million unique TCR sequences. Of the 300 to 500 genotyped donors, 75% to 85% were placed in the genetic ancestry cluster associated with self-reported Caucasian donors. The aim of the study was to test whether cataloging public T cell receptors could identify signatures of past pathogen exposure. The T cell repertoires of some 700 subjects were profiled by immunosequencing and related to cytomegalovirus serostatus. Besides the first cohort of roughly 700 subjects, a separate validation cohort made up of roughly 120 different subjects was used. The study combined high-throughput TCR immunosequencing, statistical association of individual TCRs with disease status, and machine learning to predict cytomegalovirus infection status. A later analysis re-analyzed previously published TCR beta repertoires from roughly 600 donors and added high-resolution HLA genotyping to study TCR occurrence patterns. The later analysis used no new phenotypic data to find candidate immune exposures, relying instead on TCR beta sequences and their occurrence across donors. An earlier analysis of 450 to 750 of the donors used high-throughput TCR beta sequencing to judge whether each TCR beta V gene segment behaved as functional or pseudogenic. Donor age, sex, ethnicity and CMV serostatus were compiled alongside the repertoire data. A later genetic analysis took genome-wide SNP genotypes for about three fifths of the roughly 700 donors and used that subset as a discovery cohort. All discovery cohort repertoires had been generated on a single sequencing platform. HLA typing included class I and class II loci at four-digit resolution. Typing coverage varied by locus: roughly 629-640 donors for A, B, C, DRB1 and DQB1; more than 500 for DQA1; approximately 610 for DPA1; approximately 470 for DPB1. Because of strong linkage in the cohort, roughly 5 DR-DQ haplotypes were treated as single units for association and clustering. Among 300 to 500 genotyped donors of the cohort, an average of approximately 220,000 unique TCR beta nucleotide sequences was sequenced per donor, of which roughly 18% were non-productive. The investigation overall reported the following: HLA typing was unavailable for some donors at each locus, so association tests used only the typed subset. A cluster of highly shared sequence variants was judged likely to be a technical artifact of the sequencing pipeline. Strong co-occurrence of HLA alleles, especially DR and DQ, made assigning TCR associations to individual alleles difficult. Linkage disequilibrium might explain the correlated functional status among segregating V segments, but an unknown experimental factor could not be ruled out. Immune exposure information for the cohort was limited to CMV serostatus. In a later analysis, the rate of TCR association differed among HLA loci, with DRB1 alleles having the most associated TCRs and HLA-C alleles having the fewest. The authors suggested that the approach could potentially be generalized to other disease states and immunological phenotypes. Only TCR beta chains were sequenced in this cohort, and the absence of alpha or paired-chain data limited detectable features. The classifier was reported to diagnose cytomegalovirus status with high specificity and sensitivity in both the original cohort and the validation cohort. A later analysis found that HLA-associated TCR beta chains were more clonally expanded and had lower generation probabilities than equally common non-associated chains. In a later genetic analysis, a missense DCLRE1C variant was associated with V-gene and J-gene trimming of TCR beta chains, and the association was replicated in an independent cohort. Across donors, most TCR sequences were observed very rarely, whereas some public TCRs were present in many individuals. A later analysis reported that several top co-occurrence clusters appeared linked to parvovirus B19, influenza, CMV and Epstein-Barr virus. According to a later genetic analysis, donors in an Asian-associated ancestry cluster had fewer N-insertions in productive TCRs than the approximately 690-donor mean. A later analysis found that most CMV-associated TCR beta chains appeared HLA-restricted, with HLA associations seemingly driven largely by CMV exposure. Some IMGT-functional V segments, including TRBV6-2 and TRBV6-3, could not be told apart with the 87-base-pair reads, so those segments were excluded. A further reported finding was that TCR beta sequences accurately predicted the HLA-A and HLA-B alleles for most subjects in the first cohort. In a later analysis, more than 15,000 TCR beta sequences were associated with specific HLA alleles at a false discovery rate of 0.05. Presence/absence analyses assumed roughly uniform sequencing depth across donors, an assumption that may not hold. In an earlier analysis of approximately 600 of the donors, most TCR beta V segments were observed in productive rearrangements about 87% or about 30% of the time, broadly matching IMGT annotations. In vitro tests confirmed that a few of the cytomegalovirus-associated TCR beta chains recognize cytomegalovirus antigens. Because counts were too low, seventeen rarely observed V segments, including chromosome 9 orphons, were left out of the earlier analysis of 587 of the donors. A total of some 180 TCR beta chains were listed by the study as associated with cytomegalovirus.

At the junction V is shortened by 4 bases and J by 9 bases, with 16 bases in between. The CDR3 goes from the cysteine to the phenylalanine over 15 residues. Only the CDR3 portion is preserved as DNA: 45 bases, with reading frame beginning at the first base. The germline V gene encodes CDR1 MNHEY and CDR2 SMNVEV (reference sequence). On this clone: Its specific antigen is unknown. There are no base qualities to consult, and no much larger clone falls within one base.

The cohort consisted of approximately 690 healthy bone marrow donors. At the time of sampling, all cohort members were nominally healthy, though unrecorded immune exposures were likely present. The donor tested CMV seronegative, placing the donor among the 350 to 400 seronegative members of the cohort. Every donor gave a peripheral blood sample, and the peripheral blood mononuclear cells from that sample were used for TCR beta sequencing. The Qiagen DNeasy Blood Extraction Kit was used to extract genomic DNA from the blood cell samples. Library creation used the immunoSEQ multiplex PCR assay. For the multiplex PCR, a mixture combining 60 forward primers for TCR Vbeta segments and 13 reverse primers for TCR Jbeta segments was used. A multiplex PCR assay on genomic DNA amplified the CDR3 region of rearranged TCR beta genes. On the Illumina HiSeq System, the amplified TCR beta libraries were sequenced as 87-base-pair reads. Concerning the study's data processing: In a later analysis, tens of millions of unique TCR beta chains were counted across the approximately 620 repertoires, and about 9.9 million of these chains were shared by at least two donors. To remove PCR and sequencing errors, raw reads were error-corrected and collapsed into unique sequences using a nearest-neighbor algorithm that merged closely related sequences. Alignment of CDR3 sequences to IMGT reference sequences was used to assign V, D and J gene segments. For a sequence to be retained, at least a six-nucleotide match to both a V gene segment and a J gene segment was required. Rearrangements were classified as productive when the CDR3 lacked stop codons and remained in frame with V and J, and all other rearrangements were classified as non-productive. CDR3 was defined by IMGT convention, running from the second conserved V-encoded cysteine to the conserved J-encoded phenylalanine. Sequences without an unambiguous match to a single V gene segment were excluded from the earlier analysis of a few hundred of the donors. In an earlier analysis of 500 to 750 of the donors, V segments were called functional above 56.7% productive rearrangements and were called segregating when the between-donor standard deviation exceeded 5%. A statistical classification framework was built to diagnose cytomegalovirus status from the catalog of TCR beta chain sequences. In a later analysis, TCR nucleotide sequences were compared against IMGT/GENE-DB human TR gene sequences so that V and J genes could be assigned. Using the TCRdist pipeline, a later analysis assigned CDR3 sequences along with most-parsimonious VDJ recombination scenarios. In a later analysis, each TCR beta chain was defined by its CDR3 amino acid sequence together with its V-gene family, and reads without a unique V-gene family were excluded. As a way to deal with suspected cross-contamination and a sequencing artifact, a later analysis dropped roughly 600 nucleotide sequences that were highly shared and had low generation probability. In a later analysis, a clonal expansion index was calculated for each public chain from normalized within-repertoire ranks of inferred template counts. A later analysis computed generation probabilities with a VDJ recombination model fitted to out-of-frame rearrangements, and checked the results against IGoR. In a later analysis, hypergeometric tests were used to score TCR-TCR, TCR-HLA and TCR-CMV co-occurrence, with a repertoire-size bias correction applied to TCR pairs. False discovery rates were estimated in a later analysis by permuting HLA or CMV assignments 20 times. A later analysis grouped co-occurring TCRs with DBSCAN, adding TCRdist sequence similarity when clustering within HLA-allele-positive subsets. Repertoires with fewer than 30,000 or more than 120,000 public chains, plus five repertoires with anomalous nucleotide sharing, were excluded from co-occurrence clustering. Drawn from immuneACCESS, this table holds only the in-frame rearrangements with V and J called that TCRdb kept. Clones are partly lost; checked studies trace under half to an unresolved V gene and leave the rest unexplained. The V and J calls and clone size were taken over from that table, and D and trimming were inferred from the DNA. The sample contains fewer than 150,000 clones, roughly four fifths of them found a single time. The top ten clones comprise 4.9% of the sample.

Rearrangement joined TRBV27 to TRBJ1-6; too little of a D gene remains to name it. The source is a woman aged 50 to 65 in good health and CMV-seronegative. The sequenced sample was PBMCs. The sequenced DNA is TGTGCCAGCAGTTCCTCGACACCACCAAGTTCACCCCTCCACTTT. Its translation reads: CASSSSTPPSSPLHF.